Listed here is a single TCR beta chain. The record originates from a study of T cell changes during pregnancy in multiple sclerosis. The CDR3 totals 16 residues. Trimming removed 0 bases from V and 2 bases from J, with 14 bases in between. CDR1 MNHNS and CDR2 SASEGT come from the germline V gene. Repertoires were generated with immunoSEQ multiplex PCR, while TCRdb's copy carries only in-frame clones and drops some. Among tens of thousands of clones listed, about nine tenths were seen once. The receptor's source is a female donor with multiple sclerosis, enrolled in a pregnancy study. This sample comprised CD8+ T cells from peripheral blood mononuclear cells, obtained in the third trimester of pregnancy. V usage is TRBV6-1 and J usage is TRBJ2-7, with a possible D match to TRBD2 (5 bases). The CDR3 DNA is TGTGCCAGCAGTGAAGCAGTAGTCCCGGGGACCTACGAGCAGTACTTC. Protein: CASSEAVVPGTYEQYF.